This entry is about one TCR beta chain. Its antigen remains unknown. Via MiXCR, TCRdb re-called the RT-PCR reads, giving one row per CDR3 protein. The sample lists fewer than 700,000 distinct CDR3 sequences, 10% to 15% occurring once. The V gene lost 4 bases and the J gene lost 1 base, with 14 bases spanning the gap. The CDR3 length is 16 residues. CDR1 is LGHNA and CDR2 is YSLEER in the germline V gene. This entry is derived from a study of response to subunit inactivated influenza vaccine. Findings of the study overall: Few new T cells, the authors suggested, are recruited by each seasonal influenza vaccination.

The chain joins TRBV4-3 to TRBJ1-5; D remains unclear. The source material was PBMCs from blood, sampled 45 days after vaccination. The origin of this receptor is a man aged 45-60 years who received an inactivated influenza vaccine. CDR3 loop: CASSPTWTGSNQPQHF. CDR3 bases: TGCGCCAGCAGCCCCACATGGACGGGCAGCAATCAGCCCCAGCATTTT.